Listed here is a single TCR beta chain. What it binds is not known. The record originates from a study of tumor-infiltrating lymphocytes in primary liver carcinoma. For the study at large: Aged between 30 and 69 years, the patients were men and women. Study conclusions and caveats: Tumor samples exhibited a significantly greater top-250-clone fraction than blood samples (p = 0.039).

Using a constant-region primer together with ProtoScript II reverse transcriptase, TCR beta cDNA was made from approximately 0.55 ug of total RNA. Three nested multiplex PCR rounds, a slightly modified ARM-PCR method, built the TCR beta libraries. Use of TRBV1-TRBV30 forward primers with a C-beta reverse primer characterized the first two PCR rounds, which lasted around 10 cycles each. TCRdb itself ran the multiplex PCR reads through MiXCR, one entry per CDR3 protein. The table records approximately 330,000 distinct CDR3 sequences, roughly two thirds of them present only once. The source of the blood RNA was unsorted whole blood, and germline DNA was extracted as well. V lost 0 bases to trimming and J lost 2 bases, with 6 bases between them. Germline CDR1 reads GTSNPN; CDR2 reads SVGIG (reference sequence). This CDR3 contains 13 residues.

Source material: peripheral blood. This clonotype was obtained from a middle-aged man with primary liver carcinoma and hepatitis B virus infection. The chain links TRBV30 to TRBJ2-3; no clear D gene. The CDR3 nucleotides read TGTGCCTGGAGTGTGGGGTTCACAGATACGCAGTATTTT. It yields the protein CAWSVGFTDTQYF.